These T cell receptor beta chains were read from a single sample in a study of blood T cell repertoires in COVID-19. TCRdb's copy holds only in-frame clones and misses some; the assay was immunoSEQ multiplex PCR. The sample carries approximately 160,000 clones, about 81% recorded once. The specimen sequenced was peripheral blood. These receptors came from a human donor in a cohort sampled during active COVID-19. CDR3s include the opening cysteine and the closing phenylalanine or tryptophan. The D gene is left open where the match is weak. Only part of the rows carry a size: once, few, many, or a class if the clone is expanded.

j_call v_call d_call clone_size cdr3_nt cdr3_aa
TRBJ1-6 TRBV19 NA NA TGTGCCAGTAGACTACAGGATTCACCCCTCCACTTT CASRLQDSPLHF
TRBJ2-7 TRBV27 NA NA TGTGCCAGCCATCCTGCAGGGCCCCAGGCCTACGAGCAGTACTTC CASHPAGPQAYEQYF
TRBJ2-1 TRBV7-2 NA many TGTGCCAGCGGCCCCAGAGGGTACAATGAGCAGTTCTTC CASGPRGYNEQFF
TRBJ1-5 TRBV6-2/TRBV6-3 TRBD1 NA TGTGCCAGCAGTTATGGACAGGGGTTAGCTCAGCCCCAGCATTTT CASSYGQGLAQPQHF
TRBJ2-7 TRBV5-4 NA NA TGTGCCAGCAGCCACACGACGGGCTACGAGCAGTACTTC CASSHTTGYEQYF
TRBJ1-5 TRBV27 NA NA TGTGCCAGCAGCCAATCCGACAGGCTACCCCATCAGCCCCAGCATTTT CASSQSDRLPHQPQHF
TRBJ2-7 TRBV2 NA NA TGTGCCAGCAGTGCAGACTCCTACGAGCAGTACTTC CASSADSYEQYF
TRBJ2-1 TRBV6-2/TRBV6-3 TRBD2 NA TGTGCCAGCAGTTACTCGCGACTAGCGGGAGGAAATGAGCAGTTCTTC CASSYSRLAGGNEQFF
TRBJ2-1 TRBV5-5 TRBD2 NA TGTGCCAGCAGCTTGGCCCGGCGAGCGGGAGGGTTCAATGAGCAGTTCTTC CASSLARRAGGFNEQFF
TRBJ1-4 TRBV28 TRBD1 NA TGTGCCAGCAGTTTAACAGGGGTAAGGGAAAAACTGTTTTTT CASSLTGVREKLFF
TRBJ2-7 TRBV6-5 TRBD1 NA TGTGCCAGCAAATGGACAGGGAATTCCTACGAGCAGTACTTC CASKWTGNSYEQYF
TRBJ2-4 TRBV21-1 NA NA TGTGCCAGCAGCAAAGAAGAGGAGACAGGGGGCCAGTCAGCCAAAAACATTCAGTACTTC CASSKEEETGGQSAKNIQYF
TRBJ2-5 TRBV2 TRBD2 NA TGTGCCAGCTGCAATAGCGGGGGGGCCGGAGAGACCCAGTACTTC CASCNSGGAGETQYF
TRBJ1-2 TRBV30 TRBD1 NA TGTGCCTGGAACAAACCGGGACAGTTAACCTTC CAWNKPGQLTF
TRBJ2-7 TRBV29-1 TRBD2 once TGCAGCGTTGAAGGTCTAGCGGGACGGGGTGGCGAGCAGTACTTC CSVEGLAGRGGEQYF
TRBJ2-3 TRBV18 NA NA TGTGCCAGCTCACCCTATAGCGGAGACACAGATACGCAGTATTTT CASSPYSGDTDTQYF
TRBJ2-7 TRBV15 NA few TGTGCCACCCAAAGGGACACCTCCTACGAGCAGTACTTC CATQRDTSYEQYF
TRBJ1-6 TRBV9 NA few TGTGCCAGCAGCGTAGGCAGGGTAATCAATTCACCCCTCCACTTT CASSVGRVINSPLHF
TRBJ1-2 TRBV5-6 NA NA TGTGCCAGCAGCTACACAGGGACTACTAACTATGGCTACACCTTC CASSYTGTTNYGYTF
TRBJ2-5 TRBV30 NA NA TGTGCCTGGAAGCAGGGAGGCCAAGAGACCCAGTACTTC CAWKQGGQETQYF
TRBJ1-4 TRBV6-6 NA NA TGTGCCAGCACCTGGGGGGGGTTAGAAAAACTGTTTTTT CASTWGGLEKLFF
TRBJ2-3 TRBV10-3 NA once TGTGCCATCAGTGAGTCAAGGGGAAGAGATACGCAGTATTTT CAISESRGRDTQYF
TRBJ2-3 TRBV12-3/TRBV12-4 NA NA TGTGCCAGCAGGCGGGGCACAGATACGCAGTATTTT CASRRGTDTQYF
TRBJ2-7 TRBV19 NA NA TGTGCCAGTAGTATCCGAACAGGGTCCTACGAGCAGTACTTC CASSIRTGSYEQYF